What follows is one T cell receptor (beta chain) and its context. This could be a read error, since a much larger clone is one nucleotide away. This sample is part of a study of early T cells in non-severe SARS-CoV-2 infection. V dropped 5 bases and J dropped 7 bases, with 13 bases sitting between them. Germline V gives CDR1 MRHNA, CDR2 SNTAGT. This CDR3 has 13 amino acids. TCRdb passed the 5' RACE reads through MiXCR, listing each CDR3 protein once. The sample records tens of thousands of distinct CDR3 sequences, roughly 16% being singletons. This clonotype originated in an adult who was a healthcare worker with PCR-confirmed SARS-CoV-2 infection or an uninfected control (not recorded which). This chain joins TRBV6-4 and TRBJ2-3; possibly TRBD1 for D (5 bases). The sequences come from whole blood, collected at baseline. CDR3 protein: CASSSSQVYTQYF. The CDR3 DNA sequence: TGTGCCAGCAGTTCATCACAGGTTTATACGCAGTATTTT.